Listed below are T cell receptor beta chains from one sample, sequenced in a study of T cell responses to AZD1222 COVID-19 vaccine. Only in-frame clones appear in the TCRdb table, and some are missing; sequencing was by immunoSEQ multiplex PCR. Of 150,000 or so clones in the sample, around 95% were seen once. Sample: peripheral blood, taken on day 0 of AZD1222 vaccination. These receptors were collected from an adult in good health. Both conserved end residues are part of each CDR3. Each record gives: V gene, J gene, D gene, clone size, CDR3 protein, CDR3 DNA. A D gene is named only where the DNA matches it firmly. Clone size is given for some rows only: seen once, a few or many times, or a class if the clone is expanded.

v_call: TRBV28
j_call: TRBJ2-7
d_call: -
clone_size: -
cdr3_aa: CASSGTLSSYEQYF
cdr3_nt: TGTGCCAGCAGTGGAACTTTAAGCTCCTACGAGCAGTACTTC

v_call: TRBV2
j_call: TRBJ2-2
d_call: -
clone_size: -
cdr3_aa: CASSEQGNTGELFF
cdr3_nt: TGTGCCAGCAGTGAACAGGGTAACACCGGGGAGCTGTTTTTT

v_call: TRBV27
j_call: TRBJ2-7
d_call: -
clone_size: once
cdr3_aa: CASSPGTRYEQYF
cdr3_nt: TGTGCCAGCAGCCCCGGGACCCGATACGAGCAGTACTTC

v_call: TRBV29-1
j_call: TRBJ2-7
d_call: -
clone_size: -
cdr3_aa: CSVEGQGGAARQYF
cdr3_nt: TGCAGCGTTGAGGGGCAAGGAGGTGCGGCTAGGCAGTACTTC

v_call: TRBV15
j_call: TRBJ1-1
d_call: -
clone_size: -
cdr3_aa: CATSRGNLPEAFF
cdr3_nt: TGTGCCACCAGCAGAGGTAACCTGCCTGAAGCTTTCTTT

v_call: TRBV18
j_call: TRBJ2-1
d_call: TRBD2
clone_size: -
cdr3_aa: CASSLLSGVAYNEQFF
cdr3_nt: TGTGCCAGCTCACTACTAAGCGGGGTCGCCTACAATGAGCAGTTCTTC

v_call: TRBV4-2
j_call: TRBJ1-5
d_call: -
clone_size: -
cdr3_aa: CASSQDHGEPQHF
cdr3_nt: TGTGCCAGCAGCCAAGATCATGGGGAGCCCCAGCATTTT

v_call: TRBV30
j_call: TRBJ1-3
d_call: TRBD1
clone_size: -
cdr3_aa: CAWSPTGRVSGNTIYF
cdr3_nt: TGTGCCTGGAGCCCGACAGGGAGGGTCTCTGGAAACACCATATATTTT

v_call: TRBV15
j_call: TRBJ1-5
d_call: -
clone_size: -
cdr3_aa: CATSRDRLGQPQHF
cdr3_nt: TGTGCCACCAGCAGAGATAGGCTGGGGCAGCCCCAGCATTTT

v_call: TRBV28
j_call: TRBJ1-5
d_call: -
clone_size: once
cdr3_aa: CASSGSRQPQHF
cdr3_nt: TGTGCCAGCTCGGGTTCACGGCAGCCCCAGCATTTT

v_call: TRBV28
j_call: TRBJ2-2
d_call: -
clone_size: few
cdr3_aa: CASSPRLGTGELFF
cdr3_nt: TGTGCCAGCAGTCCTCGACTAGGCACCGGGGAGCTGTTTTTT

v_call: TRBV6-5
j_call: TRBJ1-1
d_call: -
clone_size: -
cdr3_aa: CASSNGPNTEAFF
cdr3_nt: TGTGCCAGCAGTAACGGACCGAACACTGAAGCTTTCTTT

v_call: TRBV5-1
j_call: TRBJ2-1
d_call: TRBD2
clone_size: -
cdr3_aa: CASSKGLAGGGEQFF
cdr3_nt: TGCGCCAGCAGTAAAGGGCTAGCGGGAGGAGGTGAGCAGTTCTTC

v_call: TRBV5-1
j_call: TRBJ1-5
d_call: TRBD1
clone_size: -
cdr3_aa: CASSLPGTGDQPQHF
cdr3_nt: TGCGCCAGCAGCTTGCCCGGGACAGGGGATCAGCCCCAGCATTTT

v_call: TRBV21-1
j_call: TRBJ1-5
d_call: -
clone_size: -
cdr3_aa: CARPIETAVHIKVQPQHF
cdr3_nt: TGTGCCAGGCCTATCGAGACGGCCGTACACATAAAGGTCCAGCCCCAGCATTTT

v_call: TRBV28
j_call: TRBJ2-2
d_call: TRBD1
clone_size: -
cdr3_aa: CASSFSVGGQENTGELFF
cdr3_nt: TGTGCCAGCAGTTTTTCTGTAGGGGGACAGGAGAACACCGGGGAGCTGTTTTTT

v_call: TRBV7-8
j_call: TRBJ2-7
d_call: -
clone_size: -
cdr3_aa: CAVTRTESSYEQYF
cdr3_nt: TGTGCCGTAACTAGGACAGAAAGCTCCTACGAGCAGTACTTC

v_call: TRBV4-2
j_call: TRBJ1-3
d_call: TRBD1
clone_size: -
cdr3_aa: CASSQDGGQGSGNTIYF
cdr3_nt: TGTGCCAGCAGCCAAGATGGTGGACAGGGCTCTGGAAACACCATATATTTT

v_call: TRBV20-1
j_call: TRBJ1-4
d_call: -
clone_size: -
cdr3_aa: CSASGRREKLFF
cdr3_nt: TGCAGTGCTAGTGGGCGCAGGGAAAAACTGTTTTTT

v_call: TRBV10-1
j_call: TRBJ2-1
d_call: TRBD2
clone_size: -
cdr3_aa: CASSEPSGTVEFF
cdr3_nt: TGCGCCAGCAGTGAGCCTAGCGGGACAGTAGAGTTCTTC

v_call: TRBV19
j_call: TRBJ1-5
d_call: -
clone_size: -
cdr3_aa: CASSPPGLSNQPQHF
cdr3_nt: TGTGCCAGTAGCCCCCCCGGGCTAAGCAATCAGCCCCAGCATTTT

v_call: TRBV19
j_call: TRBJ2-3
d_call: -
clone_size: -
cdr3_aa: CASSQGQTDTQYF
cdr3_nt: TGTGCCAGTAGTCAGGGGCAGACAGATACGCAGTATTTT